This T cell receptor (beta chain) came from a study of T cell repertoires in cytomegalovirus infection. Across the whole study: Public TCR beta signatures indicated both CMV infection and matching HLA type. Findings of the study overall: CMV carriers having the relevant HLA were flagged by cumulative public TCR beta family frequency. The response measured ex vivo was dominated by TCR beta clonotypes (HLA-C-restricted and CMV-specific).

Germline assignment: CDR1 SGHTA and CDR2 FQGNSA. V was pared by 5 bases and J by 2 bases, with 15 bases between. The length of the CDR3 is 15 residues. TCRdb redid the calling of the reads with MiXCR, one entry per CDR3 protein. Altogether about 130,000 distinct CDR3 sequences are present, approximately 24% being singletons, with the ten largest covering about a third. This clonotype was seen many times. The target antigen is unknown. The sequence was collected from a human donor in good health (CMV status not recorded). Some clones in this sample may be carry-over from other donors' samples. The chain links TRBV7-2 to TRBJ2-5, with D hard to call. Sequencing input: PBMCs, sequenced either directly or after in vitro stimulation (not recorded which). In DNA form, the CDR3 reads TGTGCCAGCAGCGCCGGTTGGGTGACACAAGAGACCCAGTACTTC. Its protein product is CASSAGWVTQETQYF.